The clone carrying this T cell receptor (beta chain) has a count of ten or more. Its antigen is unidentified. The sample belongs to a study of CD8 T cells in ankylosing spondylitis. General study points: What seemed typical of ankylosing spondylitis blood was a TCR beta motif built from several highly homologous variants.

TCRdb recomputed calls from the 5' RACE reads with MiXCR, one row per CDR3 protein. The sample has some 290,000 distinct CDR3 sequences; 20% are singletons. CDR3 length: 14 amino acids. The germline gives CDR1 DFQATT, CDR2 SNEGSKA (reference sequence). With 0 bases removed from V and 2 bases from J, the gap between germline ends came to 9 bases. This TCR was sampled from a male donor with ankylosing spondylitis or in good health (not recorded which). Sequencing was done on a sample of blood, either unsorted or a sorted T cell fraction (not recorded which). The chain uses TRBV20-1 and TRBJ2-3; D call uncertain. The chain's CDR3 is CSARERPFTDTQYF. The CDR3 DNA follows: TGCAGTGCTAGAGAACGACCCTTCACAGATACGCAGTATTTT.